This entry features one T cell receptor beta chain sequence. The antigen is unknown. This record comes from a study of immune evolution from preneoplasia to lung adenocarcinoma. Study-wide context: HLA loss of heterozygosity: around 6.5% AIS, about 15% MIA, over 25% ADC, none AAH.

With 2 bases removed from V and 1 base from J, the gap between germline ends came to 10 bases. Germline V gene data show CDR1 as SGHVS and CDR2 as FQNEAQ. CDR3 length: 15 amino acids. Produced via immunoSEQ multiplex PCR; TCRdb's table is partial and in-frame only. The sample has roughly 13,000 clones, around three quarters seen once. General observations from the study: Top clone frequencies peaked in normal lung, apparently declining through invasive adenocarcinoma. T cell clonality was higher in KRAS-mutant than EGFR-mutant or wild-type nodules.

Macro-dissection enriched premalignant or tumor cells before nucleic acid extraction. The TCR was taken from a person aged 70 to 80 with lung adenocarcinoma. Sequencing used FFPE minimally invasive lung adenocarcinoma tissue. The genes are TRBV7-8 and TRBJ2-3; no clear D. The CDR3 DNA sequence: TGTGCCAGCAGCTTAAGTACGCCAGGCACAGATACGCAGTATTTT. As protein: CASSLSTPGTDTQYF.